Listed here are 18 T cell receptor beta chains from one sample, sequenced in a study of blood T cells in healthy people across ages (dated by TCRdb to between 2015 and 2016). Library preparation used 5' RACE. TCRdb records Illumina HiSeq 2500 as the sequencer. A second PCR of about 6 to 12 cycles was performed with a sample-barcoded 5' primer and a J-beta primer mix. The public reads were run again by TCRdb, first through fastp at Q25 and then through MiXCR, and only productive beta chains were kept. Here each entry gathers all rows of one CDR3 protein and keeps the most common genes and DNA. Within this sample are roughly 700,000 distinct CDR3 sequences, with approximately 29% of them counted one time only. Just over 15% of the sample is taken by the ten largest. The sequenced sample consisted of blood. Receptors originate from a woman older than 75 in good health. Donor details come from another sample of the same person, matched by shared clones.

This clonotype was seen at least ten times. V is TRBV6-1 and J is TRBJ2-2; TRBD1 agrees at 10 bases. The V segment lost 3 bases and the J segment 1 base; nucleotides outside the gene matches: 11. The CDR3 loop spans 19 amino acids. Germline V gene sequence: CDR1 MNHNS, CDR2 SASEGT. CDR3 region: CASSDGGQGVYGNTGELFF. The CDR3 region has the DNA TGTGCCAGCAGTGACGGAGGACAGGGGGTTTATGGGAACACCGGGGAGCTGTTTTTT.

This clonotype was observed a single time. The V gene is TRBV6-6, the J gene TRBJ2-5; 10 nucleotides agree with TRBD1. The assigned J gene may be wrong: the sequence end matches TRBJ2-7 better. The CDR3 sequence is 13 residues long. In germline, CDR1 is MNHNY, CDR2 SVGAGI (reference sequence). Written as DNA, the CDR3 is TGTGCCAGCAGTGGACAGGGGGGTCACGAGCAGTACTTC. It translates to CASSGQGGHEQYF.

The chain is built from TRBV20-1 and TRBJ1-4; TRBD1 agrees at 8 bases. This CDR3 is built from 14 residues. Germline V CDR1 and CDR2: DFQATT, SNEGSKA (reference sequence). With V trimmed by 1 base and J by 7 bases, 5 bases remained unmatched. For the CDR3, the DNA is TGCAGTGCTAGAGCGGACAGGGTGGGTGAAAAACTGTTTTTT. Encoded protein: CSARADRVGEKLFF.

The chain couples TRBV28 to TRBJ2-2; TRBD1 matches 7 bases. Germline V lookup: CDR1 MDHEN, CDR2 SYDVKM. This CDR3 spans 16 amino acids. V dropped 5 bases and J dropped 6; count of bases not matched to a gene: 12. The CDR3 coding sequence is TGTGCCAGCAGTAGCCCCGGGACAGAGGTAGCCGGGGAGCTGTTTTTT. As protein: CASSSPGTEVAGELFF.

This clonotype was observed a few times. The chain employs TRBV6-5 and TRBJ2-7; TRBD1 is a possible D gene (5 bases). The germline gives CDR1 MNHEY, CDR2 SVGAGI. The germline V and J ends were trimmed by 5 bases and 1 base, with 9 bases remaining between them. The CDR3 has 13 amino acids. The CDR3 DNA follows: TGTGCCAGCAGTAACGCAGGGTCCTACGAGCAGTACTTC. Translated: CASSNAGSYEQYF.

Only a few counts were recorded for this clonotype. Here the CDR3 DNA reads TGTGCCAGCACTAAAGACAGGGGGGCCTACGAGCAGTACTTC. As protein: CASTKDRGAYEQYF. The rearrangement links TRBV5-6 to TRBJ2-7; the match to TRBD1 covers 9 bases. The CDR3 extends over 14 amino acids. V trimming: 6 bases; J trimming: 2 bases; junction bases outside the gene matches: 6. Germline lookup yields CDR1 SGHDT and CDR2 YYEEEE.

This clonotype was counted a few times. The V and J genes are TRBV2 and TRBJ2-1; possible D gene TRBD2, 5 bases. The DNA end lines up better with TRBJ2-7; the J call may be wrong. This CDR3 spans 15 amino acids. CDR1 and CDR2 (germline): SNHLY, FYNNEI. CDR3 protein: CASSEAGSSYNEQYF. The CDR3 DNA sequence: TGTGCCAGCAGTGAAGCGGGGAGTTCCTACAATGAGCAGTACTTC.

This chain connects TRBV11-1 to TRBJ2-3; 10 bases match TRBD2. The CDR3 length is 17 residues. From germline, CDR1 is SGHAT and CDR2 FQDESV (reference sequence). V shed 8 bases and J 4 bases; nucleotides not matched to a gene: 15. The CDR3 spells CASARDELSGGADTQYF. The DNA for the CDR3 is TGTGCCAGCGCCCGAGATGAGTTGAGCGGGGGGGCAGATACGCAGTATTTT.

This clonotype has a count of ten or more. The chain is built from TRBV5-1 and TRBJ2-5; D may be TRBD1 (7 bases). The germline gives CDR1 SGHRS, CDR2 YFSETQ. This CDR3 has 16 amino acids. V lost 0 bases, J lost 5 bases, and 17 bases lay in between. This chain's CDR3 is CASSLDGRGAEETQYF. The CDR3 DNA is TGCGCCAGCAGCTTGGATGGCAGGGGGGCCGAGGAGACCCAGTACTTC.

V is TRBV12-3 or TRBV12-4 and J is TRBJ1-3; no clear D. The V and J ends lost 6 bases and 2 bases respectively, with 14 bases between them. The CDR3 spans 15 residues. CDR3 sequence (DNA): TGTGCCAGCAGCTCCGGCTGGGTCACTGGAAACACCATATATTTT. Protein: CASSSGWVTGNTIYF.

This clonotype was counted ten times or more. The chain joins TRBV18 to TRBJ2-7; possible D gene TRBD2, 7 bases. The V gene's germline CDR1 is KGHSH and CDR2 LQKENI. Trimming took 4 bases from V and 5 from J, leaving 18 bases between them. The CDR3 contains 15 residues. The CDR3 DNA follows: TGTGCCAGCTCACTAACGAGAGGGGGGGGCAACGAGCAGTACTTC. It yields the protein CASSLTRGGGNEQYF. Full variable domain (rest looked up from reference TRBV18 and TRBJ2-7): NAGVMQNPRHLVRRRGQEARLRCSPMKGHSHVYWYRQLPEEGLKFMVYLQKENIIDESGMPKERFSAEFPKEGPSILRIQQVVRGDSAAYFCASSLTRGGGNEQYFGPGTRLTVT.

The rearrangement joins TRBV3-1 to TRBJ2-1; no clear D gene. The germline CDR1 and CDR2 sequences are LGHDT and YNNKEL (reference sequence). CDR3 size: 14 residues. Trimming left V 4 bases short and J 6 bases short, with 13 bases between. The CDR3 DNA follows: TGTGCCAGCAGCCCCACCGTTCCGAGCAATGAGCAGTTCTTC. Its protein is CASSPTVPSNEQFF.

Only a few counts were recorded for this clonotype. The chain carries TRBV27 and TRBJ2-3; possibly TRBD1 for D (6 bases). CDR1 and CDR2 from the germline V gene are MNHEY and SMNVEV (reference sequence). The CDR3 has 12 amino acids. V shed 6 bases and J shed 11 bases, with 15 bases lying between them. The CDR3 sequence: CASRDGQRRQYF. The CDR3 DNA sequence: TGTGCCAGCAGAGACGGACAGAGGAGGCAGTATTTT.

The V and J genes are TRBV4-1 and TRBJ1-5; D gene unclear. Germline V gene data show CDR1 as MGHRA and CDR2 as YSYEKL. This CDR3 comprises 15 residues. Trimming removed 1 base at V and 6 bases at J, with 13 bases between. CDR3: CASSQVRSYSQPQHF. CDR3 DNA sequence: TGCGCCAGCAGCCAAGTCCGGTCGTATAGTCAGCCCCAGCATTTT.

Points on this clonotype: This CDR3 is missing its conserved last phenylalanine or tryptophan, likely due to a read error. Here the CDR3 DNA reads TGTGCCAGCAGCGGGGGGGGCACAGATGCGCAGTATTCC. This encodes CASSGGGTDAQYS. The gene calls are TRBV12-3 or TRBV12-4 and TRBJ2-3; TRBD2 matches 8 bases. This CDR3 spans 13 amino acids.

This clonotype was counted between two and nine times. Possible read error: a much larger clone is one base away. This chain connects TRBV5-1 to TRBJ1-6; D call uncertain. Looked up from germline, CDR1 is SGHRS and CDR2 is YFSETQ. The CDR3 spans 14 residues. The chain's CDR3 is CASSLLVGNSPPHF. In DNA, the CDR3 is TGCGCCAGCAGCTTGTTGGTGGGAAATTCACCCCCCCACTTT.

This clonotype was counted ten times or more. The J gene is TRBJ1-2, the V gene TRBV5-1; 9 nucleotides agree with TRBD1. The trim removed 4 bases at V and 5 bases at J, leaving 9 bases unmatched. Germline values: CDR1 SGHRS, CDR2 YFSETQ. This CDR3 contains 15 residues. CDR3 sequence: CASSTHRGQGYGYTF. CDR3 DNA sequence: TGCGCCAGCAGCACCCACAGGGGGCAGGGATATGGCTACACCTTC.

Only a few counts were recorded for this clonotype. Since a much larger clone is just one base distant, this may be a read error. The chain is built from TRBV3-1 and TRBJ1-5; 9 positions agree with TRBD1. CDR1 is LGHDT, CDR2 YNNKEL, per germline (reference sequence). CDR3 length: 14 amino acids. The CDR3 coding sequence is TGTGCCAGCAGCGCGGGACAGGGCAATCGGCCCCAGCATTTT. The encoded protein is CASSAGQGNRPQHF. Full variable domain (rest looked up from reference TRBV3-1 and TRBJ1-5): DTAVSQTPKYLVTQMGNDKSIKCEQNLGHDTMYWYKQDSKKFLKIMFSYNNKELIINETVPNRFSPKSPDKAHLNLHINSLELGDSAVYFCASSAGQGNRPQHFGDGTRLSIL.